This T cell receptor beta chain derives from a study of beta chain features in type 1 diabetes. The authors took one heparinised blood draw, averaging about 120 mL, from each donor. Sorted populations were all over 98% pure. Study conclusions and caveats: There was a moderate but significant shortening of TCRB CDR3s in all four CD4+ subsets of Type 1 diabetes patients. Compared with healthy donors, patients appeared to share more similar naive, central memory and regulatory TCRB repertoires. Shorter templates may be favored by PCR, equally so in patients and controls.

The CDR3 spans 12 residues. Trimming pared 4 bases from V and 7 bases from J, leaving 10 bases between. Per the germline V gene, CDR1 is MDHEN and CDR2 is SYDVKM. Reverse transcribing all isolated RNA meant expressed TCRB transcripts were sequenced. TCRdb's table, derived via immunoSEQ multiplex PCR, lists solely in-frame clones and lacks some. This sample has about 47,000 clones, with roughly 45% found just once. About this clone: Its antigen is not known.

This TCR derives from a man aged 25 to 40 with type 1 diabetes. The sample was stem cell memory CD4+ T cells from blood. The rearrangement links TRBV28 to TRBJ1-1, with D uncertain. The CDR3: CASSSRRVEAFF. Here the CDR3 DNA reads TGTGCCAGCAGTTCCAGGAGGGTTGAAGCTTTCTTT.